The clone carrying this T cell receptor (beta chain) occurred a few times. Its antigen is as yet unknown. The sample originates from a study of memory B cells and T cells in multiple sclerosis. Whole-study results and caveats: Clone-set sizes differed between compartments, so shared clonotype counts needed normalization.

Stimulus-free culture yielded autoproliferating CFSE-dim and non-proliferating CFSE-high T cells, each sequenced separately. Replicate wells were pooled after more than 6 days of stimulus-free culture of under 5.5x10^7 CFSE-labeled PBMCs. CFSE at 0.5 uM labeled the PBMCs, which were then cultured unstimulated. The germline CDR1 and CDR2 sequences are SGHKS and YYEKEE (reference sequence). The V gene end was trimmed by 0 bases and the J gene end by 9 bases; junction bases not matched to a gene: 10. This CDR3 region has 15 residues. TCRdb keeps only in-frame clones here, not all; method: immunoSEQ multiplex PCR. The table shows about 42,000 clones, with around 80% occurring only once.

The sample comprised PBMCs from blood kept in culture. The rearrangement links TRBV5-5 to TRBJ2-3; TRBD2 agrees at 7 bases. The clonotype comes from a human donor with multiple sclerosis. This chain's CDR3 is CASSLETSPLGTQYF. The CDR3 DNA reads as TGTGCCAGCAGCTTGGAGACTAGCCCCCTCGGCACGCAGTATTTT.